The T cell receptor beta chain described here comes from a study of cytomegalovirus exposure and HLA in healthy donors. Looking at the study overall: Earlier findings included some 100 million unique TCR beta sequences obtained from 170 million or so T cells.

This clone was detected once. What it recognizes is unknown. Regarding the study as a whole: The study recorded 150 to 200 TCR beta chains that were cytomegalovirus-associated. Clonal expansion was found to be greater in HLA-associated TCR beta chains than in equally common others in a later analysis. Later analysis identified a missense DCLRE1C variant that was linked to TCR beta V- and J-gene trimming.

Use of 60 Vbeta and 13 Jbeta primers characterized the PCR. TCRdb's copy holds only in-frame clones and misses some; the assay was immunoSEQ multiplex PCR. The table records 150,000 to 200,000 clones, more than 70% of them present only once. Germline V gene lookup returns CDR1 SGHNT and CDR2 YENEEA. The CDR3 covers 15 residues. V dropped 1 base and J dropped 6; count of bases not matched to a gene: 1. This receptor was obtained from a man younger than 30 in good health and CMV-seropositive. Specimen: PBMCs. The V and J genes are TRBV11-3 and TRBJ2-1; TRBD2 matches 12 bases. In DNA, the CDR3 is TGTGCCAGCAGCTTAGGACTAGCGGGAGTCAATGAGCAGTTCTTC. Encoded protein: CASSLGLAGVNEQFF.